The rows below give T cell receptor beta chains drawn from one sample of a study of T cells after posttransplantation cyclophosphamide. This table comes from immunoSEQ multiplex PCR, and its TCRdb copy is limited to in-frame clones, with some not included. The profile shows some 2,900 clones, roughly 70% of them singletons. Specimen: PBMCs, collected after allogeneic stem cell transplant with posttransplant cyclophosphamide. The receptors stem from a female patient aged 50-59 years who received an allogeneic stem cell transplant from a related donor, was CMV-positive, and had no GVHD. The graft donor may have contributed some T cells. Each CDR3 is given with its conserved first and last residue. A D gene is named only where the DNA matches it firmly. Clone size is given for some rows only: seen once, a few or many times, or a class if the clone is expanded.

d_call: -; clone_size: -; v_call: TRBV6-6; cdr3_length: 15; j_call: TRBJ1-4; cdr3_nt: TGTGCCAGCAGTGGAACACAGGCAACTAATGAAAAACTGTTTTTT; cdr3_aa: CASSGTQATNEKLFF
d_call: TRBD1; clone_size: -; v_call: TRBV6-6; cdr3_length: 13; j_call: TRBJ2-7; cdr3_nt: TGTGCCAGCAGGACAGGGGATTCCTACGAGCAGTACTTC; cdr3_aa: CASRTGDSYEQYF
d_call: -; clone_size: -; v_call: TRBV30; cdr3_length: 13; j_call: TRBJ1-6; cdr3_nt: TGTGCCTGGAGGACTGGAAGCGGTTCACCCCTCCACTTT; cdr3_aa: CAWRTGSGSPLHF
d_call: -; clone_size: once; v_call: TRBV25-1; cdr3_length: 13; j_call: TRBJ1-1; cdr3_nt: TGTGCCAGCAGTGAGGGGGGGAACACTGAAGCTTTCTTT; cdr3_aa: CASSEGGNTEAFF
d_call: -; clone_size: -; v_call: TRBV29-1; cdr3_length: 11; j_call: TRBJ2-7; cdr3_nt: TGCAGCGTTGAGGAGAGGCACGAGCAGTACTTC; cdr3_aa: CSVEERHEQYF
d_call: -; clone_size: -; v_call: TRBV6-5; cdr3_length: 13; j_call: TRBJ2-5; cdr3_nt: TGTGCCAGCAGTTATTTGGCAGAAGTGACCCAGTACTTC; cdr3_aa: CASSYLAEVTQYF
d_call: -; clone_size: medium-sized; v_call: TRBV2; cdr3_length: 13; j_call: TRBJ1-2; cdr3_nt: TGTGCCAGCACGGGTGGCCAAGGCTATGGCTACACCTTC; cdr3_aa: CASTGGQGYGYTF
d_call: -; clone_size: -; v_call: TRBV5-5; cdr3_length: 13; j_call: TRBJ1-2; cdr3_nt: TGTGCCAGCAGCTTCGCGGGCGCCCATGGCTACACCTTC; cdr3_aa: CASSFAGAHGYTF
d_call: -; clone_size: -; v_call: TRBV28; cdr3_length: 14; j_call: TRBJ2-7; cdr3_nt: TGTGCCAGCAGTTTCCCCACAAGCTCCTACGAGCAGTACTTC; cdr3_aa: CASSFPTSSYEQYF
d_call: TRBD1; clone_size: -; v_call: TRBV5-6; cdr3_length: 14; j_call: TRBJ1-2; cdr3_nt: TGTGCCAGCAGCTTGGTGGGACAGGGGCATGGCTACACCTTC; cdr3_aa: CASSLVGQGHGYTF
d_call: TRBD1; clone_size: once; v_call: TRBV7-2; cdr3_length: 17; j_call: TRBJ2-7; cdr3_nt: TGTGCCAGCAGCTTACCGCCGGGACAGGGTAACTCCTACGAGCAGTACTTC; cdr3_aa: CASSLPPGQGNSYEQYF
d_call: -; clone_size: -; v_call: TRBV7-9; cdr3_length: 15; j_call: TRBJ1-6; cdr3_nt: TGTGCCAGCAGCCACCCTCAGGGTACCGAATCACCCCTCCACTTT; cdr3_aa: CASSHPQGTESPLHF
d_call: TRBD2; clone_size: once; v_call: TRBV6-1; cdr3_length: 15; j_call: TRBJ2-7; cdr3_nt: TGTGCCAGCAGCTTTAGCGGGGAATCCTCCTACGAGCAGTACTTC; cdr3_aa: CASSFSGESSYEQYF
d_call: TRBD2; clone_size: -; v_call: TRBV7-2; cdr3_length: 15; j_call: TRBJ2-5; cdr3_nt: TGTGCCAGCAGCTTAGTCGGGGGGTCCCAAGAGACCCAGTACTTC; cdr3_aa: CASSLVGGSQETQYF
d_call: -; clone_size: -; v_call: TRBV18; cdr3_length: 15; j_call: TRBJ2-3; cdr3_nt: TGTGCCAGCTCACTTGTCGGGATGAGCACAGATACGCAGTATTTT; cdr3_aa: CASSLVGMSTDTQYF
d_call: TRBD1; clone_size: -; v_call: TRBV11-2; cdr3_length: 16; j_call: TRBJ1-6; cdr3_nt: TGTGCCAGCAGCTTGGGACAGGGTCCAGGAAATTCACCCCTCCACTTT; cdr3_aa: CASSLGQGPGNSPLHF
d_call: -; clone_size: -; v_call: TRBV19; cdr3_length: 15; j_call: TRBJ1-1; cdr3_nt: TGTGCCAGTAGTGAACCAGGGGTTTTCAGCACTGAAGCTTTCTTT; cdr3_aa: CASSEPGVFSTEAFF
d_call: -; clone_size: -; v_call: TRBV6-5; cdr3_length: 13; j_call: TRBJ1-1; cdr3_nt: TGTGCCAGCAGACAGGGAATAGGGACTGAAGCTTTCTTT; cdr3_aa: CASRQGIGTEAFF
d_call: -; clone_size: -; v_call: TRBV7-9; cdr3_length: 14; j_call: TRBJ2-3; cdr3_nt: TGTGCCAGCAGCCGGACAGAATACACAGATACGCAGTATTTT; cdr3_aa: CASSRTEYTDTQYF
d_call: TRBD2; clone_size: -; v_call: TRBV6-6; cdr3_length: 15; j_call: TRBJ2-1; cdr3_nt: TGTGCCAGCAGCCACCCTAGCGGGAGTGGGTATGAGCAGTTCTTC; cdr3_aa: CASSHPSGSGYEQFF
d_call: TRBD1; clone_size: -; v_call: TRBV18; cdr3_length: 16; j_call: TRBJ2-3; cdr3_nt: TGTGCCAGCTCTCAATACGGGACAGGGGGTGAGGATACGCAGTATTTT; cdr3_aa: CASSQYGTGGEDTQYF
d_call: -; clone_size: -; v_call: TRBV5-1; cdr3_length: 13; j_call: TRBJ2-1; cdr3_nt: TGCGCCAGCAGCTTGGACTTTAACAATGAGCAGTTCTTC; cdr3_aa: CASSLDFNNEQFF
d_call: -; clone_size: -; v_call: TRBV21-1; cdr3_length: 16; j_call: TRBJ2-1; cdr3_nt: TGTGCCAGCAGCGTGGGGCCGATACAGGATTACAATGAGCAGTTCTTC; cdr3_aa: CASSVGPIQDYNEQFF
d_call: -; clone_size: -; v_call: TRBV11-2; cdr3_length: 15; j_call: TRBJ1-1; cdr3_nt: TGTGCCAGCAGCTTAGATCGGGGTCCCTACACTGAAGCTTTCTTT; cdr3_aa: CASSLDRGPYTEAFF
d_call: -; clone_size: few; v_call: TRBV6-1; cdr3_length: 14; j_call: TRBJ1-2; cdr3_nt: TGTGCCAGCCGTCTCGGACAGCTGAACTATGGCTACACCTTC; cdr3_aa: CASRLGQLNYGYTF
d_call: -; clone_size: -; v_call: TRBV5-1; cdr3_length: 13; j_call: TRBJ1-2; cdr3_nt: TGCGCCAGCAGGTCCGCGGGGCCGTATGGCTACACCTTC; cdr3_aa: CASRSAGPYGYTF
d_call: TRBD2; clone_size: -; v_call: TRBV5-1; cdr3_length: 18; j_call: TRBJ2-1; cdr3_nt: TGCGCCAGCAGCTTTGCGCCCGGACTAGCGGGAAATTACAATGAGCAGTTCTTC; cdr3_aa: CASSFAPGLAGNYNEQFF
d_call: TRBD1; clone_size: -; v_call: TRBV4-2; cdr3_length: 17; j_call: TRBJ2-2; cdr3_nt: TGTGCCAGCAGCCAAGTGGCGGACAGGGGGTTAACCGGGGAGCTGTTTTTT; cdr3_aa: CASSQVADRGLTGELFF
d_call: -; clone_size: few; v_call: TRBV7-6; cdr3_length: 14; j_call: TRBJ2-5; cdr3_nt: TGTGCCAGCAGCTCCAGATGGGGCCAGGAGACCCAGTACTTC; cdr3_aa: CASSSRWGQETQYF
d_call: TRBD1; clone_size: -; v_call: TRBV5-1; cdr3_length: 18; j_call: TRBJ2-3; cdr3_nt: TGCGCCAGCAGCTTCTCTGCCGGACAGGGAAGGTTGGCAGATACGCAGTATTTT; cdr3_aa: CASSFSAGQGRLADTQYF
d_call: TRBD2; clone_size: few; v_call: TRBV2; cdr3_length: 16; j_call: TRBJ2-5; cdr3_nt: TGTGCCAGCAGCTCAGGCGGGGGGCGGAGGGGAGAGACCCAGTACTTC; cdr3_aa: CASSSGGGRRGETQYF
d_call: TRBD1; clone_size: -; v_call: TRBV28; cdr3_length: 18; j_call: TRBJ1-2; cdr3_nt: TGTGCCAGCAGTTTGACCGGGACAGGGGCCACCGGAAACTATGGCTACACCTTC; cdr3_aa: CASSLTGTGATGNYGYTF
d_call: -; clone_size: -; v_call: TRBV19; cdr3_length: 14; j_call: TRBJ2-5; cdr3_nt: TGTGCCAGTAGTCCCCCGGGACAACAAGAGACCCAGTACTTC; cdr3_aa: CASSPPGQQETQYF
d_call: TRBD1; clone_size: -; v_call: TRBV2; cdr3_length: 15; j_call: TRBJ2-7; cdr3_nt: TGTGCCAGCAGAACCAGAGGGGGCCCGCAGCACAAGCAGTACTTC; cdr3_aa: CASRTRGGPQHKQYF
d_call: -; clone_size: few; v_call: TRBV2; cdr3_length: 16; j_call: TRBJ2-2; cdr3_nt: TGTGCCAGCAGTAAGGATCAAGGGGGGGCAGCCGGGGAGCTGTTTTTT; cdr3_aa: CASSKDQGGAAGELFF
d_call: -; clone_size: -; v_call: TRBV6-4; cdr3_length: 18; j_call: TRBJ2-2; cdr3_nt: TGTGCCAGCAGTGACTCGTTGGGCAGGGGAATTTACACCGGGGAGCTGTTTTTT; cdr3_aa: CASSDSLGRGIYTGELFF
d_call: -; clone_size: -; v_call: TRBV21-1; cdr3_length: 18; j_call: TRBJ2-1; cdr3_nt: TGTGCCAGCAGCAGGGGGTTTAGCGGGAGGGCCGGGTACAATGAGCAGTTCTTC; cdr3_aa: CASSRGFSGRAGYNEQFF
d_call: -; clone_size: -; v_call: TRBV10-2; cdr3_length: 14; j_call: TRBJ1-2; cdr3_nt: TGCGCCAGCAGTGACACAGTCGGGGACTATGGCTACACCTTC; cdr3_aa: CASSDTVGDYGYTF
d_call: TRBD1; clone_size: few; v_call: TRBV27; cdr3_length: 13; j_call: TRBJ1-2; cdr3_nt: TGTGCCAGCAGGGACAGGGGAGTCTATGGCTACACCTTC; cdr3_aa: CASRDRGVYGYTF
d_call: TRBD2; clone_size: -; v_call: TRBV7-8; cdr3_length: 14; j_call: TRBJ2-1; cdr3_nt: TGTGCCAGCGGGACTAGCGGATCCTACAATGAGCAGTTCTTC; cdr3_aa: CASGTSGSYNEQFF
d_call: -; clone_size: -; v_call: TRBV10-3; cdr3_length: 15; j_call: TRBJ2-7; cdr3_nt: TGTGCCATCAGTGAGTCGGGGACACCCCCCCTCGAGCAGTACTTC; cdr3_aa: CAISESGTPPLEQYF
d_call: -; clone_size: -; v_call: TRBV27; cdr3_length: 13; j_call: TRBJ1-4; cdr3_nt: TGTGCCAGCAGTGTGCCAGGGGAAGAAAAACTGTTTTTT; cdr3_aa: CASSVPGEEKLFF
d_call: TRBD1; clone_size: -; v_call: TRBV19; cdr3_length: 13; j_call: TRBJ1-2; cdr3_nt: TGTGCCAGTAGTAGGGGGACAGACAATGGCTACACCTTC; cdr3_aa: CASSRGTDNGYTF
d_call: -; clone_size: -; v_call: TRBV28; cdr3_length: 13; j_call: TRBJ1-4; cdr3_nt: TGTGCCAGCACCCGGGCAACTAATGAAAAACTGTTTTTT; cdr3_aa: CASTRATNEKLFF
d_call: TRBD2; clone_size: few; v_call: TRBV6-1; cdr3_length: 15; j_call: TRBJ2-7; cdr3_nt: TGTGCCAGCAGTGACGGGACTAATCGGATGGGGGAGCAGTACTTC; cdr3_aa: CASSDGTNRMGEQYF
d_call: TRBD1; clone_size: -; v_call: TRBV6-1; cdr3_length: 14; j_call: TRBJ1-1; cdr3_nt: TGTGCCAGCAGTCTCGGACAGGGGTACACTGAAGCTTTCTTT; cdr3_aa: CASSLGQGYTEAFF
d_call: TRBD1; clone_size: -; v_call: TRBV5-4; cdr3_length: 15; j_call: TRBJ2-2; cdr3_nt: TGTGCCAGCAGCCCGACAGGGTCGAACACCGGGGAGCTGTTTTTT; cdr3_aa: CASSPTGSNTGELFF
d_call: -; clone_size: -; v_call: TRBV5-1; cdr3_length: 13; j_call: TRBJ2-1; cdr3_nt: TGCGCCAGCCACCAGCCCCTAGGCAATGAGCAGTTCTTC; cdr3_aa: CASHQPLGNEQFF
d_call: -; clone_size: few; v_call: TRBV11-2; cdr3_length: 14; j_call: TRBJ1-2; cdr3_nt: TGTGCCAGCAGCCCAATGGGGGGGGCTTATGGCTACACCTTC; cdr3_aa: CASSPMGGAYGYTF
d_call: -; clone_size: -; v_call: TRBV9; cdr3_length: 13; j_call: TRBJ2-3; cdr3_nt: TGTGCCAGCAGCCCTCCCCTCGGAGATACGCAGTATTTT; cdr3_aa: CASSPPLGDTQYF
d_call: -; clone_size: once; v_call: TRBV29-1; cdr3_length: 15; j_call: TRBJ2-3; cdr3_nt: TGCAGCGTTGAGCGGAATGCGGGGAGCACAGATACGCAGTATTTT; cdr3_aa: CSVERNAGSTDTQYF
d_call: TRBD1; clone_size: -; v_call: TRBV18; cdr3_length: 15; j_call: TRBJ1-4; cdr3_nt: TGTGCCAGCTCACCGCCGGGACAGGGTAATGAAAAACTGTTTTTT; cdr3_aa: CASSPPGQGNEKLFF